The 21 T cell receptor beta chains in this list originate from one sample, sequenced in a study of identical twins. TCRdb re-derived calls from the 5' RACE reads in MiXCR, one entry per CDR3 protein. The sample comprises some 500,000 distinct CDR3 sequences, approximately 14% of which are singletons, and 0.8% to 1% rests with the top ten. These same records also appear under a second study, on yellow fever vaccine responses in identical twins.

Sequencing used CD4+ T cells sorted from blood. All receptors derive from a young woman in good health.

This clonotype was found a few times. The chain employs TRBV6-2 or TRBV6-3 and TRBJ2-7; possibly TRBD1 for D (6 bases). Germline V gene sequence: CDR1 MNHEY, CDR2 SVGEGT. The CDR3 runs 11 residues. Trimming took 5 bases from V and 6 from J, leaving 8 bases between them. The CDR3 sequence: CASSQGTEQYF. Written as DNA, the CDR3 is TGTGCCAGCAGTCAGGGGACCGAGCAGTACTTC.

This clonotype showed up just a few times. CDR3 loop: CSARETGTANYGYTF. CDR3 nucleotide sequence: TGCAGTGCTAGAGAGACTGGCACGGCTAACTATGGCTACACCTTC. The gene calls are TRBV20-1 and TRBJ1-2; D is unclear. CDR1 is DFQATT, CDR2 SNEGSKA, per germline (reference sequence). This CDR3 is built from 15 residues. Trimming removed 0 bases at V and 0 bases at J, with 11 bases between.

This clonotype came up a few times. This chain joins TRBV24-1 and TRBJ2-7; no definite D call. Germline CDR1 KGHDR, CDR2 SFDVKD. V was shortened by 3 bases and J by 7 bases, with 12 bases between the two germline ends. This CDR3 contains 13 residues. Here the CDR3 reads CATSDGPYVEQYF. Here the CDR3 DNA reads TGTGCCACCAGTGATGGGCCGTACGTTGAGCAGTACTTC.

This clonotype was seen just once. The chain is built from TRBV28 and TRBJ2-7; 8 positions match TRBD1. J lost 3 bases, V lost 4 bases, and 11 bases had no gene match. The CDR3 covers 16 residues. CDR1 is MDHEN, CDR2 SYDVKM, per germline. The chain's CDR3 is CASSSISRDRIYEQYF. Written as DNA, the CDR3 is TGTGCCAGCAGTTCCATTTCCCGGGACAGGATCTACGAGCAGTACTTC.

This clonotype was seen at least ten times. V gene TRBV20-1 combines with J gene TRBJ2-5; 8 bases fit TRBD2. Per the germline V gene, CDR1 is DFQATT and CDR2 is SNEGSKA (reference sequence). The CDR3 loop spans 12 amino acids. Trimming removed 3 bases from V and 3 bases from J; junction bases left unmatched: 0. CDR3 nucleotide sequence: TGCAGTGCTAGCGGGGGGGAAGAGACCCAGTACTTC. It yields the protein CSASGGEETQYF.

The table lists this clonotype with many counts. The chain has TRBV12-3 or TRBV12-4 and TRBJ2-5; D is perhaps TRBD2 (6 bases). V lost 3 bases to trimming and J lost 5 bases, with 19 bases between them. The CDR3 runs 16 residues. This chain's CDR3 is CASSFGSGQSWETQYF. In nucleotides, the CDR3 is TGTGCCAGCAGTTTCGGGAGCGGTCAGTCGTGGGAGACCCAGTACTTC.

The chain has TRBV15 and TRBJ2-7, with 7 bases fitting TRBD2. This CDR3 region has 15 residues. V lost 1 base, J lost 2 bases, and 5 bases stayed unmatched. Looked up from germline, CDR1 is LNHNV and CDR2 is YYDKDF (reference sequence). CDR3 sequence reads: CATSRGSSGTYEQYF. The CDR3, as DNA: TGTGCCACCAGCAGAGGGTCTAGCGGAACCTACGAGCAGTACTTC.

V is TRBV3-1 and J is TRBJ2-3; D uncertain. Germline V CDR1 and CDR2: LGHDT, YNNKEL (reference sequence). The V end was cut by 3 bases, the J end by 5 bases, with 12 bases between. The CDR3 contains 14 residues. The chain's CDR3 is CASSQDPRRDTQYF. The DNA for the CDR3 is TGTGCCAGCAGCCAGGACCCGAGGCGAGATACGCAGTATTTT.

This sequence joins TRBV28 and TRBJ2-5; tentatively, D is TRBD1 (6 bases). CDR1 is MDHEN, CDR2 SYDVKM, per germline. The CDR3 is 12 amino acids. V lost 5 bases, J lost 5 bases, and 9 bases lay in between. The CDR3: CASSQGIETQYF. The CDR3 DNA follows: TGTGCCAGCAGTCAGGGGATCGAGACCCAGTACTTC.

In its sample, this clonotype was seen a few times. The CDR3 reads CASSSPGASGLTGELFF. As DNA, the CDR3 is TGTGCCAGCAGTTCGCCGGGTGCTAGCGGGCTCACCGGGGAGCTGTTTTTT. The V and J genes are TRBV28 and TRBJ2-2; the match to TRBD2 covers 8 bases. CDR3 length: 17 residues. CDR1 is MDHEN, CDR2 SYDVKM, per germline. Germline trimming cut 4 bases from V and 4 bases from J; bases unmatched to any gene: 11.

This clonotype was seen a few times. The chain couples TRBV6-2 or TRBV6-3 to TRBJ2-7; D gene ambiguous. V lost 7 bases, J lost 3 bases, and 7 bases lay in between. Germline V gene sequence: CDR1 MNHEY, CDR2 SVGEGT. This CDR3 is built from 11 residues. The CDR3 spells CASTDGYEQYF. CDR3 DNA: TGTGCCAGCACCGACGGCTACGAGCAGTACTTC.

This chain connects TRBV12-3 or TRBV12-4 to TRBJ2-3; the D gene could be TRBD1 or TRBD2 (5 bases each). The CDR3 length is 16 residues. Trimming removed 6 bases from V and 6 bases from J, with 22 bases in between. The CDR3 is CASSKHEGLAGDTQYF. DNA for the CDR3: TGTGCCAGCAGCAAACACGAAGGTCTAGCAGGGGATACGCAGTATTTT.

The rearrangement uses TRBV5-4 and TRBJ1-1; possibly TRBD1 for D (6 bases). This CDR3 contains 17 residues. CDR1 and CDR2 from the germline V gene are SGHNT and YYREEE (reference sequence). The V and J ends lost 2 bases and 0 bases respectively, with 17 bases between them. The CDR3 DNA reads TGTGCCAGCAGCTTTGAAGGAGCAGGGGCGATGAACACTGAAGCTTTCTTT. It codes for CASSFEGAGAMNTEAFF.

The chain carries TRBV24-1 and TRBJ2-7; perhaps TRBD1 as D (6 bases). Germline CDR1 and CDR2: KGHDR and SFDVKD. The CDR3 loop spans 15 amino acids. The V and J ends lost 2 bases and 5 bases respectively, with 15 bases between them. CDR3 bases: TGTGCCACCAGTGATTCCAGGACAGTCGTAAACGAGCAGTACTTC. Translation gives CATSDSRTVVNEQYF.

This clonotype was found a few times. This chain connects TRBV5-5 to TRBJ2-1, with 8 nucleotides matching TRBD1. CDR1 SGHKS and CDR2 YYEKEE come from the germline V gene (reference sequence). The CDR3 runs to 16 residues. J lost 1 base, V lost 2 bases, and 5 bases had no gene match. The CDR3 DNA reads as TGTGCCAGCAGCTTCCCCGGACAGGGATCCTACAATGAGCAGTTCTTC. Its translation is CASSFPGQGSYNEQFF.

Details on this clonotype: One end of the junction fails to match germline, which may point to a read error. The V call is TRBV3-1, the J call TRBJ2-3; D is perhaps TRBD2 (6 bases). In germline, CDR1 is LGHDT, CDR2 YNNKEL (reference sequence). This CDR3 is 11 amino acids long. The CDR3 nucleotides read TGTGCCAGCAGCCAAGAGGGGGGTGTAGTATTT. Its protein product is CASSQEGGVVF.

The chain carries TRBV20-1 and TRBJ2-7, with TRBD2 identical over 7 bases. CDR3 length: 14 residues. Germline loops: CDR1 DFQATT, CDR2 SNEGSKA (reference sequence). With 1 base clipped from V and 3 bases from J, the junction kept 6 bases outside the gene matches. The CDR3 nucleotides read TGCAGTGCTAGAGCTGCGGGAGTAATCTACGAGCAGTACTTC. Translation: CSARAAGVIYEQYF.

This sequence joins TRBV20-1 and TRBJ2-2; no clear D. Between the trimmed V and J ends, which lost 2 bases and 1 base, there was a span of 11 bases. The CDR3 has 15 residues. CDR1 is DFQATT, CDR2 SNEGSKA, per germline (reference sequence). The CDR3 DNA follows: TGCAGTGCTAGAAAAGACACACTGAACACCGGGGAGCTGTTTTTT. Amino acids: CSARKDTLNTGELFF.

This clonotype was seen only once. The J gene is TRBJ2-7, the V gene TRBV12-3 or TRBV12-4; D unresolved. Trimming shortened V by 6 bases and J by 7 bases, and 13 bases separated the two germline ends. CDR3 length: 12 amino acids. CDR3 loop: CASSSYSGEQYF. CDR3 bases: TGTGCCAGCAGCTCATATTCTGGGGAGCAGTACTTC.

The chain uses TRBV27 and TRBJ2-3; D is uncertain. Trimming stripped 4 bases from V and 1 base from J, with 12 bases between. Germline V lookup: CDR1 MNHEY, CDR2 SMNVEV (reference sequence). There are 15 residues in the CDR3. For the CDR3, the DNA is TGTGCCAGCAGTTCCTTCGGGTGGGGCACAGATACGCAGTATTTT. Translating it yields CASSSFGWGTDTQYF.

This clonotype was seen only once. Being one base from a much bigger clone, this may be a read error. This chain uses TRBV29-1 with TRBJ2-5; D is ambiguous. The ends were cut back, 1 base at V and 2 bases at J, with 5 bases in the middle. The length of the CDR3 is 12 residues. CDR1 SQVTM and CDR2 ANQGSEA come from the germline V gene. The CDR3 bases are TGCAGCGTTGAAGGAAAACAAGAGACCCAGTACTTC. Amino acids: CSVEGKQETQYF.